Sequencing of this T cell receptor beta chain was carried out in a study of T-cell memory formation after mild COVID-19. Study-wide context: Largely, TCR clusters stayed within a single donor.

With V trimmed by 5 bases and J by 8 bases, 12 bases remained unmatched. The CDR3 is 15 amino acids. From 5'RACE with constant-segment primers came TCR alpha and TCR beta cDNA libraries that carried sample barcodes and UMIs. From the 5' RACE reads, TCRdb called clonotypes with MiXCR, one entry per CDR3 protein. The table includes approximately 560,000 distinct CDR3 sequences, 17% detected once. In the case of this clonotype: Its antigen is still unknown.

Study observations and caveats: Clones that got smaller from day 15 to 85 had even CD4/CD8, while clones growing later tipped toward CD4+.

Sequencing input: PBMCs or a T cell subset sorted from them (not recorded which). The clonotype originates from an adult woman who had mild COVID-19 (a few samples of this study predate the infection). Cell type and time point are not known. The chain uses TRBV12-3 or TRBV12-4 and TRBJ2-1; the match to TRBD1 covers 7 bases. This CDR3 reads CASSQPGQWVYEQFF. CDR3 sequence (DNA): TGTGCCAGCAGTCAGCCGGGACAGTGGGTCTATGAGCAGTTCTTC.